Below, one T cell receptor beta chain is given with its context. This sample was taken from a study of shared clonotypes between healthy human individuals. Study as a whole: The study used three CD4 naive, three CD4 memory, two CD8 naive and one CD8 memory plate per donor.

The authors distributed each subset's genomic DNA evenly over several immunoSEQ plates. The method was immunoSEQ multiplex PCR; TCRdb's version includes in-frame clones alone and lacks a portion of them. This sample has about 1.5 million clones, with 95% to 99% found just once. All donors qualified as healthy HIV-negative adults and had experienced no recent acute infections or vaccinations. The donors, all of them Caucasian adults, lived in Nashville, Tennessee. Trimming pared 0 bases from V and 2 bases from J, leaving 11 bases between. Germline V gene lookup returns CDR1 SGDLS and CDR2 YYNGEE. The CDR3 length is 15 residues.

The V call is TRBV9, the J call TRBJ2-5, with D perhaps matching TRBD2 (6 bases). The clonotype comes from a man between 25 and 39 years old in good health. Sequencing was performed on naive CD4+ T cells sorted from blood. Subset specified: CD45RA+ positively selected. For the CDR3, the DNA is TGTGCCAGCAGCGTAGATCCGGGAGTACAAGAGACCCAGTACTTC. This translates into CASSVDPGVQETQYF.